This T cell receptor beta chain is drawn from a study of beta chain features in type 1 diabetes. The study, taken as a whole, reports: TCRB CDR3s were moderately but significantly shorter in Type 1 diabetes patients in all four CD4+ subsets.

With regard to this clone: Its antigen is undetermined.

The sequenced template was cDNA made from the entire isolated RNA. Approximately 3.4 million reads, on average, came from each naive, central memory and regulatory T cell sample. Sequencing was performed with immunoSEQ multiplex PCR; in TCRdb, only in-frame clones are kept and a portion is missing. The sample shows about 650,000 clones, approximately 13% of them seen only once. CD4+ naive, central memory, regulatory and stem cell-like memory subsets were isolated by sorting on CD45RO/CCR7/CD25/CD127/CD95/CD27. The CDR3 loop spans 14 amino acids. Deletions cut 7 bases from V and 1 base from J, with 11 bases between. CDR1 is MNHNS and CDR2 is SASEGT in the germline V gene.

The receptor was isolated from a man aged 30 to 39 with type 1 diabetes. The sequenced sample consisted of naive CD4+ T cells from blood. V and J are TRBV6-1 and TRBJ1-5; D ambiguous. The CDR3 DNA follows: TGTGCCAGCATGACGAGAGGAAGCAATCAGCCCCAGCATTTT. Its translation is CASMTRGSNQPQHF.